The following is a T cell receptor beta chain sequence with its context. The antigen it binds to is not known. No much larger clone is present one base from it, and per-base qualities are unavailable. This entry belongs to a study of technical replicates of blood from a handful of donors (dated by TCRdb to the late 2010s). The method was the immunoSEQ multiplex PCR assay. The immuneACCESS repertoire file appears here via TCRdb, limited to in-frame rearrangements. These files lack a portion of the clones; in checked studies, under half of the deficit traces to unresolved V genes, and the cause of the others is not known. The sample yields more than 80,000 clones; 85% to 95% were counted once. The ten largest make up 0.34% of the sample. Per the germline V gene, MGHDK is the CDR1 and SYGVNS is the CDR2. For this chain, trimming is 1 base at the V end and 5 bases at the J end, and the number of junction bases without a gene match is 7. The CDR3 holds 16 amino acids from the cysteine to the phenylalanine. Only CDR3 DNA is held: 48 bases, read in frame from base 1.

Sequenced material: T cells isolated from PBMCs. The origin of this receptor is a human donor in good health. This chain is built from TRBV25-1 and TRBJ2-3, and 9 junctional nucleotides match TRBD1. The nucleotides read TGTGCCAGCAGTGAATTCCCGGGACAGGGAGTAGATACGCAGTATTTT. It translates to CASSEFPGQGVDTQYF. Where the CDR3 stops, the reference TRBV25-1 and TRBJ2-3 genes take over; the full variable domain is EADIYQTPRYLVIGTGKKITLECSQTMGHDKMYWYQQDPGMELHLIHYSYGVNSTEKGDLSSESTVSRIRTEHFPLTLESARPSHTSQYLCASSEFPGQGVDTQYFGPGTRLTVL.